This T cell receptor beta chain was profiled in a study of T-cell memory formation after mild COVID-19. General study points: Contracting clones, day 15 to 85, had balanced CD4/CD8, and later expanders favored CD4+.

This clonotype was seen a few times. No antigen is known for it. TCRdb passed the 5' RACE reads through MiXCR, listing each CDR3 protein once. Seen here are some 120,000 distinct CDR3 sequences, about a sixth observed once, and the top ten hold roughly 5.3%. The ends were cut back, 2 bases at V and 0 bases at J, with 8 bases in the middle. The CDR3 totals 15 residues. The germline gives CDR1 LGHDT, CDR2 YNNKEL (reference sequence). This sequence was found in a man aged 18 to 29 who had mild COVID-19 (a few samples of this study predate the infection). Cell type and time point are not known. The chain carries TRBV3-1 and TRBJ1-3, with TRBD1 as a possible D gene (6 bases). Sequenced sample: PBMCs or a T cell subset sorted from them (not recorded which). This CDR3 reads CASSQRGGSGNTIYF. CDR3 coding DNA: TGTGCCAGCAGCCAACGAGGGGGCTCTGGAAACACCATATATTTT.